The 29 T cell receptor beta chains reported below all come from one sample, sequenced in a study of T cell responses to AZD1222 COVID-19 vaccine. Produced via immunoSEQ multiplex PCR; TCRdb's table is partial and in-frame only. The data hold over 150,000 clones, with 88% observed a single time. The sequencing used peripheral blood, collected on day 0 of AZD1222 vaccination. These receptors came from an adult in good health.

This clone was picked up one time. In DNA, the CDR3 is TGTGCCAGCAGCCAAGAAAGCCGGGGAGGAGCTTTCTTT. Translated, it gives CASSQESRGGAFF. The chain joins TRBV3-1 (or the pseudogene TRBV3-2) to TRBJ1-1; D unclear. This CDR3 has 13 amino acids. Germline CDR1 is LGHDT and CDR2 is YNNKEL (reference sequence). The ends were cut back, 0 bases at V and 10 bases at J, with 12 bases in the middle.

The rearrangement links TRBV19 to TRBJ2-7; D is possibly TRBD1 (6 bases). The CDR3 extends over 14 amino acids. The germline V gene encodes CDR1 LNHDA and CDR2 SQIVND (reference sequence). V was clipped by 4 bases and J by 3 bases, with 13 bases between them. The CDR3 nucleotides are TGTGCCAGTAGTACCCGACAGGCCAACTACGAGCAGTACTTC. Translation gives CASSTRQANYEQYF. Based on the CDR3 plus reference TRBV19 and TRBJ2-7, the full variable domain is DGGITQSPKYLFRKEGQNVTLSCEQNLNHDAMYWYRQDPGQGLRLIYYSQIVNDFQKGDIAEGYSVSREKKESFPLTVTSAQKNPTAFYLCASSTRQANYEQYFGPGTRLTVT.

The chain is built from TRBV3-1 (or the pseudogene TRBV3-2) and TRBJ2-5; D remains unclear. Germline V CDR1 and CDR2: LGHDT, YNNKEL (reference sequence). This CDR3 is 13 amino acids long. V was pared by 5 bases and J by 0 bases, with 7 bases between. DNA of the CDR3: TGTGCCAGCAGCACCGAAAACCAAGAGACCCAGTACTTC. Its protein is CASSTENQETQYF.

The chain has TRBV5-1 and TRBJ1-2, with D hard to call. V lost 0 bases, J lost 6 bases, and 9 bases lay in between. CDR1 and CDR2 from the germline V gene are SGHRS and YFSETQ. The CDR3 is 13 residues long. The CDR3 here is CASSLGENDGYTF. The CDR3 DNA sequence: TGCGCCAGCAGCTTGGGTGAGAACGATGGCTACACCTTC. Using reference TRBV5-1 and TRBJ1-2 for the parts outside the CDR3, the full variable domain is KAGVTQTPRYLIKTRGQQVTLSCSPISGHRSVSWYQQTPGQGLQFLFEYFSETQRNKGNFPGRFSGRQFSNSRSEMNVSTLELGDSALYLCASSLGENDGYTFGSGTRLTVV.

The DNA of the CDR3 is TGTGCCAGCAGACCCACAGGGGGCCTTAGCACAGATACGCAGTATTTT. As protein: CASRPTGGLSTDTQYF. The chain is built from TRBV2 and TRBJ2-3, with 9 bases fitting TRBD1. The CDR3 covers 16 residues. Trimming cost V 6 bases and J 0 bases; bases outside gene matches: 7. CDR1 is SNHLY, CDR2 FYNNEI, per germline.

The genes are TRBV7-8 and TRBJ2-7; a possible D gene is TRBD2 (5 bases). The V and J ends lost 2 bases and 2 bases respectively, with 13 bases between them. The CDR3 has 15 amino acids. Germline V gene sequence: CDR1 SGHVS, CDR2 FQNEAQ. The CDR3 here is CASSLSRANAYEQYF. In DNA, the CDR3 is TGTGCCAGCAGCTTATCGAGGGCAAACGCCTACGAGCAGTACTTC.

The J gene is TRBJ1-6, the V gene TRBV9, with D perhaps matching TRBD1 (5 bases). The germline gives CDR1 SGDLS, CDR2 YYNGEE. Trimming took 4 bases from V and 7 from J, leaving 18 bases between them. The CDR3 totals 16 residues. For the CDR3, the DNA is TGTGCCAGCAGCCCAGAGGGAGCCCCAGGGAATTCACCCCTCCACTTT. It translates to CASSPEGAPGNSPLHF.

CDR3: CRVGSGNTIYF. In nucleotides, the CDR3 is TGCAGAGTAGGGTCGGGAAACACCATATATTTT. The chain has TRBV20-1 and TRBJ1-3; no definite D call. The CDR3 runs 11 residues. Germline values: CDR1 DFQATT, CDR2 SNEGSKA (reference sequence).

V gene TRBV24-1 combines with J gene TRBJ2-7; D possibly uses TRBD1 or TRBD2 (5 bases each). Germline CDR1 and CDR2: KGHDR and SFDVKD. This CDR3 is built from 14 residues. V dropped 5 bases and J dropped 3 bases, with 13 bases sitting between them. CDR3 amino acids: CATSGAGAGYEQYF. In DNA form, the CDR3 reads TGTGCCACCAGTGGCGCTGGGGCGGGCTACGAGCAGTACTTC.

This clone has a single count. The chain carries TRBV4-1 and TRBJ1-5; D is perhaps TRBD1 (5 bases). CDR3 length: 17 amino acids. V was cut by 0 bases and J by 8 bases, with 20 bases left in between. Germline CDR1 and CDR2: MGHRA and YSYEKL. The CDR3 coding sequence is TGCGCCAGCAGCCAAGAGGCGACAGTTATGATGCTAGAGCCCCAGCATTTT. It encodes CASSQEATVMMLEPQHF.

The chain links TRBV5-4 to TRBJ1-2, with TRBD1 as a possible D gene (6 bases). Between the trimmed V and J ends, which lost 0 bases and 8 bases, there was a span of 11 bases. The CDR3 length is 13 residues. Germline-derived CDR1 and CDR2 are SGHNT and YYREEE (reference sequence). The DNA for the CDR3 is TGTGCCAGCAGCTTGGAGAGGGGGGGCGGCTACACCTTC. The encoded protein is CASSLERGGGYTF.

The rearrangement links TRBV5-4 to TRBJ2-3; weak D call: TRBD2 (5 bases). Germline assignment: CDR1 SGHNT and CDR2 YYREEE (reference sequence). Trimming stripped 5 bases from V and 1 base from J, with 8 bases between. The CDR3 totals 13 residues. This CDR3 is CASSAGGTDTQYF. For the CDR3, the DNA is TGTGCCAGCAGTGCCGGGGGCACAGATACGCAGTATTTT.

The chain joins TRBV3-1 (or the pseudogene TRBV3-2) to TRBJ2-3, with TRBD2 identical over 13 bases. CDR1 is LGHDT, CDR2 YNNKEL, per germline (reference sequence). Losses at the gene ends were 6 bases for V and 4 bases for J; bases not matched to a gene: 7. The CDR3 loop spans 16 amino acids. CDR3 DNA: TGTGCCAGCAGTAAAACTAGCGGGGGGGCGGCAGATACGCAGTATTTT. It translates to CASSKTSGGAADTQYF.

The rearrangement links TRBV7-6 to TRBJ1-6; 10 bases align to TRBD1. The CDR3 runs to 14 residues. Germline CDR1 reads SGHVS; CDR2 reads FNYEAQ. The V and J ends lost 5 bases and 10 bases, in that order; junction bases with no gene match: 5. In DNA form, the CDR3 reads TGTGCCAGCAGCCCGGACAGGGGGAGGTCACCCCTCCACTTT. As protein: CASSPDRGRSPLHF.

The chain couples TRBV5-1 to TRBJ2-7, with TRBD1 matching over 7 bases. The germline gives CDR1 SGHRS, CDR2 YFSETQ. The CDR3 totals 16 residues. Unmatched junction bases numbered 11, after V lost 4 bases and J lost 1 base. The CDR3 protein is CASSRSWDSLSYEQYF. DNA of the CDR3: TGCGCCAGCAGCCGATCGTGGGACAGCTTATCCTACGAGCAGTACTTC. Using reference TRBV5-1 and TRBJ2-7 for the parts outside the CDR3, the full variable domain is KAGVTQTPRYLIKTRGQQVTLSCSPISGHRSVSWYQQTPGQGLQFLFEYFSETQRNKGNFPGRFSGRQFSNSRSEMNVSTLELGDSALYLCASSRSWDSLSYEQYFGPGTRLTVT.

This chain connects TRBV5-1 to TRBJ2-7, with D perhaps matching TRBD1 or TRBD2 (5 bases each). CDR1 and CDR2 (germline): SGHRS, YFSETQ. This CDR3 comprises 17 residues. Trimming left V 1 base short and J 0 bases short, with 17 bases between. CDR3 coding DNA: TGCGCCAGCAGCTTGAAAGTGGGGCCAGGGAGCTCCTACGAGCAGTACTTC. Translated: CASSLKVGPGSSYEQYF. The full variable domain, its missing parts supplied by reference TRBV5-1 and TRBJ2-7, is KAGVTQTPRYLIKTRGQQVTLSCSPISGHRSVSWYQQTPGQGLQFLFEYFSETQRNKGNFPGRFSGRQFSNSRSEMNVSTLELGDSALYLCASSLKVGPGSSYEQYFGPGTRLTVT.

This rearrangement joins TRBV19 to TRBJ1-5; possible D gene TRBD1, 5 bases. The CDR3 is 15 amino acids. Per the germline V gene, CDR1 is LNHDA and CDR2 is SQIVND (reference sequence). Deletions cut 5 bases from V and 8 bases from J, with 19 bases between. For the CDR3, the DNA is TGTGCCAGTAGTCCCTCAGGAGCGGCCAGGGAGCCCCAGCATTTT. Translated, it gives CASSPSGAAREPQHF.

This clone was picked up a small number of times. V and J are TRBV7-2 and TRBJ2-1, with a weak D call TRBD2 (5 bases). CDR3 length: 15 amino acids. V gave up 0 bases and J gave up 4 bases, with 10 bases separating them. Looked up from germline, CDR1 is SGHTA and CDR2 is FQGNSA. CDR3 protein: CASSLAGAKYNEQFF. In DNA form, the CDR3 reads TGTGCCAGCAGCTTAGCGGGAGCCAAATACAATGAGCAGTTCTTC.

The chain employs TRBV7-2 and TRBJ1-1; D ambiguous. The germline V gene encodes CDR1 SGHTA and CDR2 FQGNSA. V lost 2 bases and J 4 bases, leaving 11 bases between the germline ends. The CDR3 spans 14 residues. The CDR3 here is CASSLSWPPTEAFF. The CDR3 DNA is TGTGCCAGCAGCTTATCTTGGCCGCCCACTGAAGCTTTCTTT.

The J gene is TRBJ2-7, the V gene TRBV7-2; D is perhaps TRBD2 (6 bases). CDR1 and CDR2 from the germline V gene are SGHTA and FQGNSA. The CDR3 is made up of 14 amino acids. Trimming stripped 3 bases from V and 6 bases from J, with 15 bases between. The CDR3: CASSLTSLEGEQYF. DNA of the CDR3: TGTGCCAGCAGCTTGACGTCCCTGGAGGGCGAGCAGTACTTC.

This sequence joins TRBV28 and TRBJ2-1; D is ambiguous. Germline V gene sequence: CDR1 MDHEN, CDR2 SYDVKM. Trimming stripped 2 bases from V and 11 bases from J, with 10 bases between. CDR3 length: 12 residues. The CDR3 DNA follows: TGTGCCAGCAGTTTAAGGCAGCTTAAGCAGTTCTTC. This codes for CASSLRQLKQFF.

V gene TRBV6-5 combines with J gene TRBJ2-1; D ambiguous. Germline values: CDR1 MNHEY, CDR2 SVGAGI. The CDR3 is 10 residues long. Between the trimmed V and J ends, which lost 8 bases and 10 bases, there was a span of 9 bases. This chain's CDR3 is CASRGTEQFF. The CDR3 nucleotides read TGTGCCAGCCGAGGCACCGAGCAGTTCTTC.

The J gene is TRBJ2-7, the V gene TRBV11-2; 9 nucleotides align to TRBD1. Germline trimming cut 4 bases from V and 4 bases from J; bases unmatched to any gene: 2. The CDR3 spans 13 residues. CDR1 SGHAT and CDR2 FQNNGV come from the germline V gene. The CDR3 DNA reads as TGTGCCAGCAGCTGGACAGGGGTTTACGAGCAGTACTTC. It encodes CASSWTGVYEQYF.

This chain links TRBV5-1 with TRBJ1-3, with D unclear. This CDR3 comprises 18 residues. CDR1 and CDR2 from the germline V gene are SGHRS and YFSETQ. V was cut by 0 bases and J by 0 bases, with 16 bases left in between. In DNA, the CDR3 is TGCGCCAGCAGCTTGGACGTAATACACAGCTTCTCTGGAAACACCATATATTTT. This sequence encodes CASSLDVIHSFSGNTIYF.

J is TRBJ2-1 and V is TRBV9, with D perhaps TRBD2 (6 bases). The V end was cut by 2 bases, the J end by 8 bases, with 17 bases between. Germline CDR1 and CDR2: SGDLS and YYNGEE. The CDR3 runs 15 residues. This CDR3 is CASSVRLEVGYEQFF. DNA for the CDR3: TGTGCCAGCAGCGTCAGACTAGAAGTGGGCTATGAGCAGTTCTTC.

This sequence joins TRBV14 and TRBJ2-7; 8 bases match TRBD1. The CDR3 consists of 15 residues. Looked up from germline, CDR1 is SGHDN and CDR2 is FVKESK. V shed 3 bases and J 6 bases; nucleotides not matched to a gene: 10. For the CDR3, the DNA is TGTGCCAGCAGCCATCTGGGGACAGGTCCGGGCGAGCAGTACTTC. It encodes CASSHLGTGPGEQYF.

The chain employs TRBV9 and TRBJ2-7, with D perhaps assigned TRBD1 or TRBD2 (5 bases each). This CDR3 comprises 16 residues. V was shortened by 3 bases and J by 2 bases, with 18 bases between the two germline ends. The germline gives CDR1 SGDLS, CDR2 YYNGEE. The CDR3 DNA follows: TGTGCCAGCAGCGCTGACCCGGGACGGACGACCTACGAGCAGTACTTC. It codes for CASSADPGRTTYEQYF. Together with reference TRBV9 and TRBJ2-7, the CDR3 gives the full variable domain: DSGVTQTPKHLITATGQRVTLRCSPRSGDLSVYWYQQSLDQGLQFLIQYYNGEERAKGNILERFSAQQFPDLHSELNLSSLELGDSALYFCASSADPGRTTYEQYFGPGTRLTVT.

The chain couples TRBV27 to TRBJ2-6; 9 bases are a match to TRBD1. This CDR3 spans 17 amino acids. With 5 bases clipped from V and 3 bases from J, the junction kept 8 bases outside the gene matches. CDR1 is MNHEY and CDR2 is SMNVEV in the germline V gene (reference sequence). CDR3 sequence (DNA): TGTGCCAGCAGTCCCCGGGACAGGGTTGGTGGGGCCAACGTCCTGACTTTC. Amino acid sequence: CASSPRDRVGGANVLTF.

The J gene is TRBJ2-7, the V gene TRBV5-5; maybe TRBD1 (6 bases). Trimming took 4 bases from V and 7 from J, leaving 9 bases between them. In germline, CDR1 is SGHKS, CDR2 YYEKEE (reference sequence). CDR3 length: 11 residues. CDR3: CASSQDREQYF. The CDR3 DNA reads TGTGCCAGCAGCCAGGACAGAGAGCAGTACTTC.